These 10 T cell receptor beta chains were sequenced from one sample in a study of cytomegalovirus exposure and HLA in healthy donors. The PCR made use of 60 Vbeta and 13 Jbeta primers. Produced via immunoSEQ multiplex PCR; TCRdb's table is partial and in-frame only. Among approximately 180,000 clones listed, 70% to 90% were seen once. The specimen was PBMCs. The receptors were sampled from a woman younger than 45 in good health and CMV-seronegative.

About this clone: Other DNA sequences from this sample encode an identical CDR3 as well. The J gene is TRBJ2-3, the V gene TRBV27; possible D gene TRBD2, 5 bases. Germline CDR1 and CDR2: MNHEY and SMNVEV (reference sequence). The CDR3 is made up of 15 amino acids. Trimming removed 6 bases at V and 1 base at J, with 14 bases between. CDR3 in amino acids: CASSSTDWGTDTQYF. The CDR3 nucleotides are TGTGCCAGCAGCTCCACGGACTGGGGCACAGATACGCAGTATTTT.

V is TRBV10-3 and J is TRBJ2-2, with 7 nucleotides matching TRBD1. V shed 6 bases, J shed 3 bases, and the junction held 4 bases outside the gene matches. CDR3 length equals 14 residues. Germline V gene lookup returns CDR1 ENHRY and CDR2 SYGVKD. The CDR3 spells CAIRSGTDTGELFF. CDR3 bases: TGTGCCATCAGGTCCGGGACAGACACCGGGGAGCTGTTTTTT.

This sequence joins TRBV28 and TRBJ2-2; no clear D gene. Trimming stripped 6 bases from V and 11 bases from J, with 13 bases between. The CDR3 covers 12 residues. CDR1 MDHEN and CDR2 SYDVKM come from the germline V gene. The CDR3 protein is CASRQLLGELFF. In DNA, the CDR3 is TGTGCCAGCAGACAGCTGCTCGGCGAGCTGTTTTTT.

The V and J genes are TRBV10-3 and TRBJ1-2, with no clear D. Germline V gives CDR1 ENHRY, CDR2 SYGVKD. This CDR3 has 13 amino acids. The V gene lost 3 bases and the J gene lost 3 bases, with 8 bases spanning the gap. In nucleotides, the CDR3 is TGTGCCATCAGTGAAGCCACAGACTATGGCTACACCTTC. Residues: CAISEATDYGYTF.

The rearrangement uses TRBV5-1 and TRBJ1-1; unclear D gene. The CDR3 loop spans 13 amino acids. From germline, CDR1 is SGHRS and CDR2 YFSETQ. Trimming pared 0 bases from V and 3 bases from J, leaving 6 bases between. CDR3 sequence (DNA): TGCGCCAGCAGCTTGGTGAGGGACACTGAAGCTTTCTTT. This gives the protein CASSLVRDTEAFF.

This chain joins TRBV4-3 and TRBJ1-4; tentative D call: TRBD1 (6 bases). Trimming shortened V by 0 bases and J by 7 bases, and 12 bases separated the two germline ends. The CDR3 runs 15 residues. Germline values: CDR1 LGHNA, CDR2 YSLEER. This CDR3 reads CASSQDPGVSEKLFF. DNA for the CDR3: TGCGCCAGCAGCCAAGATCCAGGGGTCAGTGAAAAACTGTTTTTT.

The sample holds a few counts of this clone. This chain links TRBV4-1 with TRBJ2-7; tentatively, D is TRBD2 (5 bases). V was shortened by 1 base and J by 5 bases, with 12 bases between the two germline ends. In germline, CDR1 is MGHRA, CDR2 YSYEKL. The CDR3 covers 14 residues. DNA for the CDR3: TGCGCCAGCAGCCAAGTTGTGCGGGTGGACGAGCAGTACTTC. This encodes CASSQVVRVDEQYF.

V gene TRBV5-4 combines with J gene TRBJ1-1; D possibly corresponds to TRBD1 (5 bases). V lost 2 bases to trimming and J lost 1 base, with 12 bases between them. CDR1 is SGHNT, CDR2 YYREEE, per germline (reference sequence). There are 15 residues in the CDR3. The CDR3 protein is CASSLSGLENTEAFF. CDR3 nucleotide sequence: TGTGCCAGCAGCTTATCAGGGCTTGAGAACACTGAAGCTTTCTTT.

As concerns this clone: The germline gene is not matched at one end of the junction; a read error may be the cause. The chain joins TRBV7-9 to TRBJ1-1, with 10 bases lining up with TRBD1. Germline V lookup: CDR1 SEHNR, CDR2 FQNEAQ (reference sequence). The CDR3 loop spans 14 amino acids. CDR3 residues: CSSSIGQGDTEAFF. CDR3 DNA sequence: TGTTCCAGCAGTATAGGACAGGGGGACACTGAAGCTTTCTTT.

This sequence joins TRBV7-6 and TRBJ2-3; 8 bases are a match to TRBD2. This CDR3 is 17 amino acids long. The V gene's germline CDR1 is SGHVS and CDR2 FNYEAQ. With V trimmed by 6 bases and J by 8 bases, 19 bases remained unmatched. CDR3 in DNA: TGTGCCAGCAGTATCCTGAACGGGCGGGGGGCAGAGGGTACGCAGTATTTT. As protein: CASSILNGRGAEGTQYF.